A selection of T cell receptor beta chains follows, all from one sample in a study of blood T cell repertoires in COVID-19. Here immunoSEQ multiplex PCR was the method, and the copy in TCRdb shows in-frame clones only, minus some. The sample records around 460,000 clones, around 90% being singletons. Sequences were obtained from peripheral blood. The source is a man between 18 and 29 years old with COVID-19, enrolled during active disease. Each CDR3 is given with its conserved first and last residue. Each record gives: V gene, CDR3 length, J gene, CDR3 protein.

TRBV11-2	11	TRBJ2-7	CASSFSYEQYF
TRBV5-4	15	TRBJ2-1	CASSLAGAKSNEQFF
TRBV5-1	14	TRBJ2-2	CASRDKSNTGELFF
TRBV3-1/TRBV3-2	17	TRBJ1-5	CASSPGTGGGGNQPQHF
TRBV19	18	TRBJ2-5	CASSRGVLAGGPGETQYF
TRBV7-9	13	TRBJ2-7	CASSLGGNYEQYF
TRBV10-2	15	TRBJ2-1	CASNRDRGRLNEQFF
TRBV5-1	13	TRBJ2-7	CASSPTQGNEQYF
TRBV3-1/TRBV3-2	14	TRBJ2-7	CASSQEGGSYEQYF
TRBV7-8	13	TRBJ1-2	CASSEGTGSGYTF
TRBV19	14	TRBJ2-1	CASSDAWDRDEQFF
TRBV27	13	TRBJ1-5	CASSLQGAAPQHF
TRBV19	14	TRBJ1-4	CASSITGTNEKLFF
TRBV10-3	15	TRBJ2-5	CAISESLAGGQTQYF
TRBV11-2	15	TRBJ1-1	CASSAVGQGSTEAFF
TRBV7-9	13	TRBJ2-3	CASSQPSGRTQYF
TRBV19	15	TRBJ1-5	CASSRYAVRNQPQHF
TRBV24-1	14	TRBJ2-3	CATSDGRGLDTQYF
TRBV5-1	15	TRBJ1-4	CASSVQGAVSEKLFF
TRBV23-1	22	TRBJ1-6	CASSHQGDFQMYRSSYNSPLHF
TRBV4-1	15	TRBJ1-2	CASSNRPGEWTGYTF
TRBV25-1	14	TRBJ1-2	CASSEVAGRRGYTF
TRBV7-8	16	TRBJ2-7	CASRRSASGSYYEQYF
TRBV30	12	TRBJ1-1	CAWSVSSTEAFF
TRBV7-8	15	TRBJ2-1	CASSLDRIAGNEQFF
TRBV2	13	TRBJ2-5	CASASAGIETQYF
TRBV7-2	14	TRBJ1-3	CASQTGGGSNTIYF
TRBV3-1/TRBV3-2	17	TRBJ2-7	CASSQDRDRGALGEQYF
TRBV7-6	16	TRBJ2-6	CASSLGAGSGANVLTF
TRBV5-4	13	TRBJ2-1	CASSPGTSNEQFF
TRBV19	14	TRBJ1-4	CASSTHPTNEKLFF
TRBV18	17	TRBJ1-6	CASSPNGPSGGNSPLHF
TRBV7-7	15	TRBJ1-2	CASSLGTGSDYGYTF
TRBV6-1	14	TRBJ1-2	CASSEPGSDYGYTF
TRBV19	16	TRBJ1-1	CASRTKDRVRVGEAFF
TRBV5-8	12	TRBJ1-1	CASSFEKGLAFF
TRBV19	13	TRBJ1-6	CASSMGEDSPLHF
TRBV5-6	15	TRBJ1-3	CASSPRQGSGNTIYF
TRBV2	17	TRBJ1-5	CASREGLRGGSNQPQHF
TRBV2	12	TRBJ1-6	CASGLGNSPLHF
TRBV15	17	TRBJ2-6	CATSRRPGISGANVLTF
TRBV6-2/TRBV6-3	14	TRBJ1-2	CASSYTGAAYGYTF
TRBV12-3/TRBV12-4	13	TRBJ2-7	CASSSGTEYEQYF
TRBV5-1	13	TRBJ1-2	CASSRDGGNGYTF
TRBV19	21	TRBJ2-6	CASKKLTGGDPFSSGANVLTF
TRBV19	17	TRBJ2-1	CASRKGEGAWAYNEQFF
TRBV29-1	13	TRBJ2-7	CSVWGDREYEQYF
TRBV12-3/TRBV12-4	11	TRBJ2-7	CASSHGTGQYF